Listed here are 25 T cell receptor beta chains from one sample, sequenced in a study of T cells after yellow fever vaccination. TCRdb re-analysed the 5' RACE reads in MiXCR, keeping a single row per CDR3 protein. Of about 330,000 distinct CDR3 sequences listed, around 6.8% are singletons. The specimen comprised PBMCs, sampled approximately 40 days after the first yellow fever vaccination. These receptors came from a man younger than 30 who received the YFV17D yellow fever vaccine.

This clonotype has at least ten counts. The chain employs TRBV28 and TRBJ2-2; TRBD1 matches 11 bases. Germline loops: CDR1 MDHEN, CDR2 SYDVKM. The ends lost 4 bases at V and 6 bases at J; junction bases unmatched: 4. This CDR3 is built from 15 residues. CDR3 in amino acids: CASSWGQGVAGELFF. CDR3 nucleotides: TGTGCCAGCAGTTGGGGACAGGGGGTGGCCGGGGAGCTGTTTTTT.

This clonotype was detected a few times. The chain carries TRBV4-1 and TRBJ2-7, with a weak D call TRBD1 (5 bases). V lost 4 bases and J lost 0, with 13 bases in between. There are 15 residues in the CDR3. Germline lookup yields CDR1 MGHRA and CDR2 YSYEKL. The CDR3 bases are TGCGCCAGCAGCCGGGGCACCTGGGGCTCCTACGAGCAGTACTTC. This translates into CASSRGTWGSYEQYF.

The chain is built from TRBV12-3 or TRBV12-4 and TRBJ2-1, with D uncertain. The CDR3 is made up of 14 amino acids. Trimming took off 4 bases at V and 3 bases at J, with 10 bases between the two ends. This chain's CDR3 is CASSSGIHYNEQFF. In nucleotides, the CDR3 is TGTGCCAGCAGTTCAGGAATTCACTACAATGAGCAGTTCTTC.

This clonotype was counted a few times. DNA for the CDR3: TGCGCCAGCAGCTCGGGACAGGGGTCTTTGAACACTGAAGCTTTCTTT. This codes for CASSSGQGSLNTEAFF. This chain links TRBV5-1 with TRBJ1-1; 10 nucleotides align to TRBD1. The length of the CDR3 is 16 residues. From germline, CDR1 is SGHRS and CDR2 YFSETQ. V was clipped by 3 bases and J by 0 bases; unmatched bases: 5.

The V and J genes are TRBV4-2 and TRBJ1-5; D gene uncertain. V lost 8 bases to trimming and J lost 0 bases, with 5 bases between them. CDR3 length equals 12 residues. Germline V gene lookup returns CDR1 LGHNA and CDR2 YNFKEQ. The CDR3 loop reads CASGYSNQPQHF. In DNA, the CDR3 is TGTGCCAGCGGCTATAGCAATCAGCCCCAGCATTTT.

This clonotype was recorded at least ten times. V and J are TRBV20-1 and TRBJ2-1; D uncertain. The CDR3 has 13 residues. The V gene's germline CDR1 is DFQATT and CDR2 SNEGSKA (reference sequence). The V end was cut by 3 bases, the J end by 7 bases, with 13 bases between. The CDR3 nucleotides read TGCAGTGCTAGTCTTTCACGATGGAATGAGCAGTTCTTC. Amino acids: CSASLSRWNEQFF.

The chain is built from TRBV12-3 or TRBV12-4 and TRBJ2-2, with TRBD2 as a possible D gene (6 bases). V lost 7 bases, J lost 4 bases, and 10 bases lay in between. The CDR3 loop spans 13 amino acids. CDR3 in amino acids: CASTWDFTGELFF. The DNA for the CDR3 is TGTGCCAGCACCTGGGACTTCACCGGGGAGCTGTTTTTT.

This clonotype was counted a few times. The J gene is TRBJ2-7, the V gene TRBV6-2 or TRBV6-3; perhaps TRBD2 as D (7 bases). The V gene lost 6 bases and the J gene lost 2 bases, with 17 bases spanning the gap. Germline-derived CDR1 and CDR2 are MNHEY and SVGEGT. The CDR3 is 15 residues long. CDR3 coding DNA: TGTGCCAGCAGCCGCGGGGGCCGTAGAGCCTACGAGCAGTACTTC. Encoded protein: CASSRGGRRAYEQYF.

This clonotype was seen only a few times. The chain couples TRBV6-1 to TRBJ2-1; 7 bases line up with TRBD2. With 7 bases clipped from V and 1 base from J, the junction kept 7 bases outside the gene matches. CDR3 size: 15 residues. CDR1 and CDR2 (germline): MNHNS, SASEGT. The CDR3 DNA reads TGTGCCAGCATTCAGCGGGGAGGGTCCTACAATGAGCAGTTCTTC. Its translation: CASIQRGGSYNEQFF.

This clonotype came up a few times. V gene TRBV5-4 combines with J gene TRBJ2-1; tentative D call: TRBD2 (7 bases). The V gene lost 4 bases and the J gene lost 4 bases, with 18 bases spanning the gap. The CDR3 sequence is 16 residues long. The germline CDR1 and CDR2 sequences are SGHNT and YYREEE (reference sequence). As DNA, the CDR3 is TGTGCCAGCAGCCCACATGTCCGGGGGGCTTACAATGAGCAGTTCTTC. This sequence encodes CASSPHVRGAYNEQFF.

This clonotype was seen only a few times. The chain couples TRBV13 to TRBJ2-1; D is unclear. V lost 5 bases and J lost 6, with 8 bases in between. The CDR3 length is 12 residues. The germline V gene has CDR1 PRHDT and CDR2 FYEKMQ (reference sequence). The CDR3 bases are TGTGCCAGCAGCCTTTACTTCAATGAGCAGTTCTTC. It codes for CASSLYFNEQFF.

This clonotype was observed a few times. The chain has TRBV5-1 and TRBJ1-6, with D perhaps matching TRBD1 (5 bases). The germline V gene encodes CDR1 SGHRS and CDR2 YFSETQ. CDR3 length: 14 residues. Deletions cut 0 bases from V and 6 bases from J, with 7 bases between. Here the CDR3 reads CASSLGGVNSPLHF. CDR3 sequence (DNA): TGCGCCAGCAGCTTGGGGGGGGTTAATTCACCCCTCCACTTT.

The chain couples TRBV6-2 or TRBV6-3 to TRBJ2-1; 12 bases are a match to TRBD2. Trimming cost V 2 bases and J 9 bases; bases outside gene matches: 5. The CDR3 has 15 amino acids. CDR1 is MNHEY, CDR2 SVGEGT, per germline. The CDR3 DNA is TGTGCCAGCAGTTACCCTAGCGGGGGGGTGTCTGAGCAGTTCTTC. Its protein is CASSYPSGGVSEQFF.

The chain recombines TRBV20-1 with TRBJ2-7; 7 nucleotides line up with TRBD2. The CDR3 extends over 14 amino acids. CDR1 and CDR2 (germline): DFQATT, SNEGSKA (reference sequence). V lost 3 bases, J lost 2 bases, and 7 bases stayed unmatched. CDR3 coding DNA: TGCAGTGCTAGCGGGGTAGGGAGGGCCTACGAGCAGTACGTC. Translated, it gives CSASGVGRAYEQYV.

The genes are TRBV12-3 or TRBV12-4 and TRBJ2-2, with D uncertain. This CDR3 is built from 14 residues. Trimming cost V 3 bases and J 5 bases, with 10 bases left between them. CDR3 in amino acids: CASSFRRRTGELFF. DNA of the CDR3: TGTGCCAGCAGTTTTCGACGTCGGACCGGGGAGCTGTTTTTT.

This clonotype came up many times. J is TRBJ1-6 and V is TRBV7-2, with D unresolved. The germline gives CDR1 SGHTA, CDR2 FQGNSA. Trimming pared 5 bases from V and 10 bases from J, leaving 12 bases between. The CDR3 is 13 residues long. CDR3 in amino acids: CASSPGWGSPLHF. The CDR3 DNA follows: TGTGCCAGCAGCCCCGGTTGGGGATCACCCCTCCACTTT. Filled out from reference TRBV7-2 and TRBJ1-6, the complete variable domain reads GAGVSQSPSNKVTEKGKDVELRCDPISGHTALYWYRQSLGQGLEFLIYFQGNSAPDKSGLPSDRFSAERTGGSVSTLTIQRTQQEDSAVYLCASSPGWGSPLHFGNGTRLTVT.

This clonotype was seen a few times. The chain combines TRBV19 with TRBJ1-3; TRBD1 matches at 7 bases. J was trimmed by 2 bases and V by 6 bases; bases with no gene match: 4. Germline V gene data show CDR1 as LNHDA and CDR2 as SQIVND (reference sequence). This CDR3 has 14 amino acids. CDR3 sequence (DNA): TGTGCCAGTAGCCCCGGACAGGCTGGAAACACCATATATTTT. It encodes CASSPGQAGNTIYF.

The V call is TRBV7-2, the J call TRBJ2-7, with D uncertain. The CDR3 contains 13 residues. Germline V gives CDR1 SGHTA, CDR2 FQGNSA. V was pared by 5 bases and J by 3 bases, with 11 bases between. The CDR3 nucleotides are TGTGCCAGCAGCGCAGATCCCTACTACGAGCAGTACTTC. Residues: CASSADPYYEQYF.

This clonotype was seen many times. The chain carries TRBV2 and TRBJ2-2, with D unclear. This CDR3 has 13 amino acids. V was clipped by 6 bases and J by 6 bases, with 11 bases between them. Germline CDR1 is SNHLY and CDR2 is FYNNEI. The CDR3 is CASSAEVAGELFF. For the CDR3, the DNA is TGTGCCAGCAGCGCCGAGGTGGCCGGGGAGCTGTTTTTT.

The chain carries TRBV5-6 and TRBJ2-7; D gene ambiguous. Trimming cost V 7 bases and J 2 bases, with 4 bases left between them. Germline V gene sequence: CDR1 SGHDT, CDR2 YYEEEE. This CDR3 comprises 10 residues. CDR3 nucleotides: TGTGCCAGCTGGGCCTACGAGCAGTACGTC. Translation gives CASWAYEQYV.

The chain carries TRBV10-3 and TRBJ2-1; D remains ambiguous. The CDR3 is 12 residues long. Trimming left V 0 bases short and J 7 bases short, with 4 bases between. Looked up from germline, CDR1 is ENHRY and CDR2 is SYGVKD. CDR3 nucleotides: TGTGCCATCAGTGAGTCCATTAATGAGCAGTTCTTC. It is translated as CAISESINEQFF.

There are a few counts of this clonotype. The V gene is TRBV7-2, the J gene TRBJ1-1; 7 bases fit TRBD1. Trimming took 3 bases from V and 3 from J; bases not matched to a gene: 1. CDR1 and CDR2 (germline): SGHTA, FQGNSA. The CDR3 loop spans 13 amino acids. This chain's CDR3 is CASSLGQYTEAFF. In DNA, the CDR3 is TGTGCCAGCAGCTTGGGACAGTACACTGAAGCTTTCTTT. The full variable domain, rest sourced from reference TRBV7-2 and TRBJ1-1, is GAGVSQSPSNKVTEKGKDVELRCDPISGHTALYWYRQSLGQGLEFLIYFQGNSAPDKSGLPSDRFSAERTGGSVSTLTIQRTQQEDSAVYLCASSLGQYTEAFFGQGTRLTVV.

Only a few counts were recorded for this clonotype. The rearrangement uses TRBV9 and TRBJ1-1; unclear D gene. CDR1 SGDLS and CDR2 YYNGEE come from the germline V gene. The CDR3 is 14 amino acids. V was shortened by 4 bases and J by 0 bases, with 10 bases between the two germline ends. The CDR3 region has the DNA TGTGCCAGCAGCCGCAGTACCATGAACACTGAAGCTTTCTTT. This sequence encodes CASSRSTMNTEAFF.

The V gene is TRBV4-1, the J gene TRBJ2-1, with TRBD2 matching 8 bases. J was trimmed by 4 bases and V by 0 bases; bases with no gene match: 8. The CDR3 length is 17 residues. Germline assignment: CDR1 MGHRA and CDR2 YSYEKL. DNA of the CDR3: TGCGCCAGCAGCCAAGATCGGATCGGGGGGGCTTACAATGAGCAGTTCTTC. Its protein product is CASSQDRIGGAYNEQFF.

With respect to this clonotype: This sequence may be a read error, since a much larger clone differs from it by one base. V and J are TRBV12-3 or TRBV12-4 and TRBJ2-7; 10 bases map to TRBD2. The CDR3 extends over 16 amino acids. The CDR3 is CACSPELAGGSYEQYF. DNA of the CDR3: TGTGCCTGCAGTCCCGAGTTAGCGGGAGGATCCTACGAGCAGTACTTC.